This entry lists 17 T cell receptor beta chains sequenced from one sample in a study of T-cell reconstitution after alpha-beta-depleted transplantation in children. Unique molecular identifiers were incorporated into the prepared TCRbeta library. Each CDR3 protein gets one entry after TCRdb re-called the PCR reads with MiXCR. The table shows around 600,000 distinct CDR3 sequences, with roughly 17% occurring only once. This material consisted of PBMCs from the stem cell graft donor, taken from the stem cell graft. All receptors derive from a human donor who donated a stem cell graft to a child with acute myeloid leukemia.

The sample holds many counts of this clonotype. The chain employs TRBV29-1 and TRBJ2-1; possibly TRBD2 for D (6 bases). The CDR3 totals 15 residues. Germline CDR1 reads SQVTM; CDR2 reads ANQGSEA. Trimming cost V 1 base and J 0 bases, with 10 bases left between them. The CDR3 DNA is TGCAGCGTTGAAGGAGACGGGAGCTCCTACAATGAGCAGTTCTTC. Protein sequence: CSVEGDGSSYNEQFF.

This clonotype was detected ten times or more. Relative to the germline gene, one junction end is altered; a read error may explain this. The chain couples TRBV5-1 to TRBJ1-2; D is possibly TRBD1 (6 bases). The CDR3 totals 14 residues. CDR1 and CDR2 (germline): SGHRS, YFSETQ. The CDR3 loop is CASSLGAGDYGYTF. CDR3 sequence (DNA): TGTGCCAGCAGCTTAGGGGCAGGGGACTATGGCTACACCTTC. Full variable domain (rest looked up from reference TRBV5-1 and TRBJ1-2): KAGVTQTPRYLIKTRGQQVTLSCSPISGHRSVSWYQQTPGQGLQFLFEYFSETQRNKGNFPGRFSGRQFSNSRSEMNVSTLELGDSALYLCASSLGAGDYGYTFGSGTRLTVV.

This clonotype was seen more than once but under ten times. V is TRBV24-1 and J is TRBJ2-7; 8 bases are shared with TRBD1. The CDR3 consists of 13 residues. The ends lost 7 bases at V and 6 bases at J; junction bases unmatched: 7. In germline, CDR1 is KGHDR, CDR2 SFDVKD. The CDR3 sequence is CATSADRVSEQYF. The CDR3 bases are TGTGCCACCAGCGCGGACAGGGTATCCGAGCAGTACTTC.

The CDR3 reads CASRFRTPVNSPLHF. DNA for the CDR3: TGTGCCAGCAGGTTCCGGACGCCGGTCAATTCACCCCTCCACTTT. The V and J genes are TRBV28 and TRBJ1-6; D not resolved. Between the trimmed V and J ends, which lost 6 bases and 7 bases, there was a span of 16 bases. This CDR3 spans 15 amino acids. CDR1 is MDHEN, CDR2 SYDVKM, per germline. Supplemented by reference TRBV28 and TRBJ1-6, the full variable domain reads DVKVTQSSRYLVKRTGEKVFLECVQDMDHENMFWYRQDPGLGLRLIYFSYDVKMKEKGDIPEGYSVSREKKERFSLILESASTNQTSMYLCASRFRTPVNSPLHFGNGTRLTVT.

The chain couples TRBV7-8 to TRBJ2-5; tentative D call: TRBD1 (5 bases). V lost 2 bases and J lost 3, with 10 bases in between. CDR1 is SGHVS, CDR2 FQNEAQ, per germline. There are 14 residues in the CDR3. The CDR3 reads CASSLMPDKETQYF. CDR3 coding DNA: TGTGCCAGCAGCTTAATGCCGGACAAAGAGACCCAGTACTTC.

Remarks on this clonotype: A much bigger clone sits one base away, suggesting this may be a read error. The rearrangement joins TRBV12-3 or TRBV12-4 to TRBJ2-1, with 9 positions matching TRBD1. V gave up 6 bases and J gave up 7 bases; unmatched junction bases: 10. The CDR3 spans 15 residues. This chain's CDR3 is CASRIQGAPENEQFF. CDR3 nucleotides: TGTGCCAGCAGGATACAGGGGGCGCCTGAGAATGAGCAGTTCTTC.

This chain joins TRBV29-1 and TRBJ2-1, with D perhaps given as TRBD1 or TRBD2 (5 bases each). V gave up 1 base and J gave up 0 bases, with 13 bases separating them. The CDR3 is 16 amino acids. Per the germline V gene, CDR1 is SQVTM and CDR2 is ANQGSEA. Here the CDR3 reads CSVEVGGLSSYNEQFF. For the CDR3, the DNA is TGCAGCGTTGAAGTTGGGGGATTGAGCTCCTACAATGAGCAGTTCTTC.

This clonotype was recorded at least ten times. This chain joins TRBV7-2 and TRBJ1-1; possibly TRBD1 for D (5 bases). Germline V gene sequence: CDR1 SGHTA, CDR2 FQGNSA. This CDR3 is built from 12 residues. Trimming removed 0 bases at V and 8 bases at J, with 7 bases between. CDR3 amino acids: CASSLAGTEAFF. The CDR3 DNA reads TGTGCCAGCAGCTTAGCAGGGACCGAAGCTTTCTTT.

This clonotype came up many times. The genes are TRBV5-1 and TRBJ2-7, with D unresolved. Germline CDR1 SGHRS, CDR2 YFSETQ. Trimming cost V 0 bases and J 4 bases, with 14 bases left between them. There are 15 residues in the CDR3. CDR3 in DNA: TGCGCCAGCAGCTTGGAAGAAGGGCGGCCGTACGAGCAGTACTTC. Translation gives CASSLEEGRPYEQYF.

The chain uses TRBV10-3 and TRBJ1-1; D remains unclear. The CDR3 runs 11 residues. CDR1 is ENHRY, CDR2 SYGVKD, per germline. The V and J ends lost 6 bases and 3 bases respectively, with 5 bases between them. The CDR3 sequence: CAIRRDTEAFF. In DNA form, the CDR3 reads TGTGCCATCAGGCGGGACACTGAAGCTTTCTTT.

In the case of this clonotype: This may arise from a read error, as a much more abundant clone is one base away. J is TRBJ2-1 and V is TRBV29-1; 7 positions match TRBD1. The CDR3 contains 13 residues. CDR1 and CDR2 (germline): SQVTM, ANQGSEA. The CDR3 DNA is TGCGGCGTTGAAGACCGGGACAGCAATGAGCAGTTCTTC. This gives the protein CGVEDRDSNEQFF.

This clonotype was counted many times. The chain links TRBV20-1 to TRBJ2-1; 9 bases are a match to TRBD2. The CDR3 is 16 amino acids. Trimming removed 0 bases from V and 6 bases from J; junction bases left unmatched: 9. The germline CDR1 and CDR2 sequences are DFQATT and SNEGSKA (reference sequence). For the CDR3, the DNA is TGCAGTGCTAGAGATCCAGCGGGGGGCATCGGCAATGAGCAGTTCTTC. Translating gives CSARDPAGGIGNEQFF.

This clonotype was seen repeatedly, ten times or more. The chain uses TRBV20-1 and TRBJ1-5; unclear D gene. This CDR3 is 13 amino acids long. Germline-derived CDR1 and CDR2 are DFQATT and SNEGSKA (reference sequence). Between the trimmed V and J ends, which lost 3 bases and 0 bases, there was a span of 6 bases. This chain's CDR3 is CSARDYSNQPQHF. CDR3 nucleotides: TGCAGTGCTAGGGATTATAGCAATCAGCCCCAGCATTTT.

The chain combines TRBV20-1 with TRBJ1-6; tentatively, D is TRBD1 (6 bases). This CDR3 spans 17 amino acids. From germline, CDR1 is DFQATT and CDR2 SNEGSKA (reference sequence). Trimming took 0 bases from V and 1 from J, leaving 13 bases between them. Here the CDR3 DNA reads TGCAGTGCTAGAGACGCAATACAGGGTTCCTATAATTCACCCCTCCACTTT. It is translated as CSARDAIQGSYNSPLHF.

J is TRBJ2-5 and V is TRBV11-2; D may match TRBD1 or TRBD2 (5 bases each). Trimming left V 5 bases short and J 0 bases short, with 16 bases between. Germline values: CDR1 SGHAT, CDR2 FQNNGV. The CDR3 runs 16 residues. CDR3 in DNA: TGTGCCAGCAGCCTGTCGGGACCCGACTACCAAGAGACCCAGTACTTC. The encoded protein is CASSLSGPDYQETQYF.

The sample holds many counts of this clonotype. This chain joins TRBV5-6 and TRBJ2-4; D possibly corresponds to TRBD1 (6 bases). The CDR3 is made up of 11 amino acids. Germline V gene data show CDR1 as SGHDT and CDR2 as YYEEEE. Trimming took 4 bases from V and 15 from J, leaving 14 bases between them. The CDR3 DNA follows: TGTGCCAGCAGCGGCCGGGACATCCTGTACTTC. Amino acids: CASSGRDILYF.

This clonotype turned up a few times. The chain has TRBV20-1 and TRBJ1-1; 9 nucleotides agree with TRBD1. The CDR3 has 13 amino acids. Germline CDR1 is DFQATT and CDR2 is SNEGSKA (reference sequence). With V trimmed by 6 bases and J by 5 bases, 7 bases remained unmatched. This chain's CDR3 is CSARDRVGTEAFF. The CDR3 DNA reads TGCAGTGCCCGGGACAGGGTTGGGACTGAAGCTTTCTTT.